The 16 T cell receptor beta chains below come from one sample, sequenced in a study of cytomegalovirus exposure and HLA in healthy donors. This PCR relied on a set of 60 Vbeta primers and 13 Jbeta primers. Assay: immunoSEQ multiplex PCR; the TCRdb copy retains only in-frame clones and omits some. Among 40,000 or so clones, 90% were seen once, and the ten largest hold 2.7%. The material sequenced was PBMCs. The receptors here all came from a woman aged 18-29 years in good health and CMV-seronegative.

The V gene is TRBV7-9, the J gene TRBJ2-2; maybe TRBD2 (5 bases). Trimming took 2 bases from V and 8 from J, leaving 12 bases between them. The CDR3 runs to 14 residues. The V gene's germline CDR1 is SEHNR and CDR2 FQNEAQ (reference sequence). The CDR3 here is CASSLPEDAGELFF. The CDR3 DNA is TGTGCCAGCAGCTTACCGGAGGATGCTGGGGAGCTGTTTTTT.

This clone was detected only once. Sequence at one end of the junction differs from germline and may be a read error. The rearrangement uses TRBV7-9 and TRBJ2-5; possibly TRBD1 for D (6 bases). Germline V lookup: CDR1 SEHNR, CDR2 FQNEAQ (reference sequence). The CDR3 totals 14 residues. The CDR3 loop reads CSSSPLQGKETQYF. The CDR3 DNA reads as TGTTCCAGCAGCCCCCTGCAGGGGAAAGAGACCCAGTACTTC.

This clone was counted a single time. The CDR3: CASSLRLASHEQYF. CDR3 sequence (DNA): TGTGCCAGCAGCTTGCGGCTAGCTAGCCACGAGCAGTACTTC. The chain employs TRBV5-5 and TRBJ2-7, with a possible D match to TRBD2 (5 bases). V was cut by 1 base and J by 5 bases, with 13 bases left in between. The CDR3 has 14 amino acids. CDR1 is SGHKS and CDR2 is YYEKEE in the germline V gene (reference sequence).

This chain uses TRBV7-3 with TRBJ2-5; 7 bases align to TRBD1. This CDR3 contains 13 residues. J lost 5 bases, V lost 6 bases, and 6 bases had no gene match. Germline V gene lookup returns CDR1 SGHTA and CDR2 FQGTGA. The CDR3 DNA is TGTGCCAGCAGTCCACAGGGGCGGGAGACCCAGTACTTC. Protein sequence: CASSPQGRETQYF.

This clone appeared a few times. The chain uses TRBV4-2 and TRBJ2-7, with 7 nucleotides matching TRBD2. V lost 4 bases and J lost 3; bases outside the gene matches: 12. Looked up from germline, CDR1 is LGHNA and CDR2 is YNFKEQ. CDR3 length equals 16 residues. The CDR3 DNA reads TGTGCCAGCAGCCGCGGGGAGGGGACGGACAACTACGAGCAGTACTTC. This sequence encodes CASSRGEGTDNYEQYF.

The J gene is TRBJ2-3, the V gene TRBV4-3; D call uncertain. CDR3 size: 14 residues. V lost 0 bases, J lost 4 bases, and 8 bases lay in between. Looked up from germline, CDR1 is LGHNA and CDR2 is YSLEER. The CDR3 sequence is CASSQDPGSDTQYF. CDR3 in DNA: TGCGCCAGCAGCCAAGATCCGGGTTCAGATACGCAGTATTTT.

The chain is built from TRBV6-5 and TRBJ2-1; D is unclear. CDR3 length equals 13 residues. V gave up 6 bases and J gave up 7 bases, with 13 bases separating them. CDR1 and CDR2 (germline): MNHEY, SVGAGI. DNA for the CDR3: TGTGCCAGCAGCCCCCGGTTGATAAATGAGCAGTTCTTC. It encodes CASSPRLINEQFF.

The chain recombines TRBV10-3 with TRBJ1-3, with 7 bases that match TRBD1. V shed 6 bases and J 1 base; nucleotides not matched to a gene: 3. CDR1 and CDR2 from the germline V gene are ENHRY and SYGVKD. The CDR3 is 14 residues long. The DNA for the CDR3 is TGTGCCATCAGGACAGGGACGTCTGGAAACACCATATATTTT. Protein sequence: CAIRTGTSGNTIYF.

The chain couples TRBV28 to TRBJ1-5, with 7 bases matching TRBD1. V gave up 7 bases and J gave up 7 bases; unmatched junction bases: 10. Looked up from germline, CDR1 is MDHEN and CDR2 is SYDVKM. The CDR3 consists of 14 residues. CDR3 region: CASIATGDGQPQHF. Written as DNA, the CDR3 is TGTGCCAGCATCGCCACAGGGGATGGGCAGCCCCAGCATTTT.

The rearrangement links TRBV7-6 to TRBJ2-3, with 7 nucleotides matching TRBD2. V was clipped by 7 bases and J by 5 bases; unmatched bases: 15. The germline CDR1 and CDR2 sequences are SGHVS and FNYEAQ. The CDR3 has 16 residues. The CDR3: CASTFTLRGGGDTQYF. The CDR3 DNA follows: TGTGCCAGCACCTTTACCCTGAGAGGCGGGGGAGATACGCAGTATTTT.

The CDR3: CASSRYMTGFEQYF. The CDR3 DNA follows: TGTGCCAGCAGCCGCTACATGACAGGGTTCGAGCAGTACTTC. The chain is built from TRBV5-6 and TRBJ2-7; 7 nucleotides match TRBD1. The CDR3 runs to 14 residues. Trimming cost V 4 bases and J 6 bases; bases outside gene matches: 10. Germline V gene data show CDR1 as SGHDT and CDR2 as YYEEEE.

The CDR3 region is CARGLAAYEQYF. The CDR3 DNA is TGTGCCAGGGGACTAGCGGCCTACGAGCAGTACTTC. The V gene is TRBV2, the J gene TRBJ2-7; 11 nucleotides agree with TRBD2. The ends lost 9 bases at V and 2 bases at J; junction bases unmatched: 0. The CDR3 spans 12 residues. CDR1 SNHLY and CDR2 FYNNEI come from the germline V gene.

The chain is built from TRBV9 and TRBJ2-1; a weak D match, TRBD1 (5 bases). The CDR3 extends over 15 amino acids. Per the germline V gene, CDR1 is SGDLS and CDR2 is YYNGEE. V was cut by 0 bases and J by 4 bases, with 11 bases left in between. The CDR3 coding sequence is TGTGCCAGCAGCGTAGTTGTGGGGCCTTACAATGAGCAGTTCTTC. This gives the protein CASSVVVGPYNEQFF.

V gene TRBV11-2 combines with J gene TRBJ2-7, with TRBD2 as a possible D gene (5 bases). The CDR3 loop spans 16 amino acids. Trimming took off 2 bases at V and 5 bases at J, with 19 bases between the two ends. Germline-derived CDR1 and CDR2 are SGHAT and FQNNGV. The CDR3 spells CASSLPGGLPSHEQYF. The CDR3 DNA reads TGTGCCAGCAGCTTACCAGGAGGACTCCCAAGCCACGAGCAGTACTTC. Variable domain in full (rest from reference TRBV11-2 and TRBJ2-7): EAGVAQSPRYKIIEKRQSVAFWCNPISGHATLYWYQQILGQGPKLLIQFQNNGVVDDSQLPKDRFSAERLKGVDSTLKIQPAKLEDSAVYLCASSLPGGLPSHEQYFGPGTRLTVT.

This clone was seen a handful of times. This chain connects TRBV7-8 to TRBJ1-2, with a tentative D call TRBD1 (6 bases). The ends were cut back, 5 bases at V and 6 bases at J, with 16 bases in the middle. The CDR3 spans 14 residues. Germline lookup yields CDR1 SGHVS and CDR2 FQNEAQ. The CDR3 nucleotides read TGTGCCAGCAGCCCCCCGGGACACTTGGATGGCTACACCTTC. Translating gives CASSPPGHLDGYTF.

The V gene is TRBV6-1, the J gene TRBJ2-3, with 7 bases that match TRBD2. Germline loops: CDR1 MNHNS, CDR2 SASEGT. V dropped 3 bases and J dropped 5; count of bases not matched to a gene: 2. There are 13 residues in the CDR3. The CDR3 DNA follows: TGTGCCAGCAGTGAGCGGGAGTTAGATACGCAGTATTTT. This gives the protein CASSERELDTQYF.